The 28 T cell receptor beta chains below all came from one sample that was sequenced in a study of T-cell reconstitution after alpha-beta-depleted transplantation in children. Construction of the TCRbeta library involved unique molecular identifiers. A single record per CDR3 protein comes from TCRdb applying MiXCR to the PCR reads. The sample holds about 200,000 distinct CDR3 sequences, approximately 6.9% seen once. The sample here was PBMCs, taken before TCRalphabeta/CD19-depleted stem cell transplant. The receptors come from a boy aged 2 to 10 with acute lymphoblastic leukemia, due to receive a stem cell transplant.

This clonotype was observed a few times. The genes are TRBV29-1 and TRBJ2-5, with D maybe TRBD2 (6 bases). Deletions cut 6 bases from V and 5 bases from J, with 19 bases between. CDR1 and CDR2 (germline): SQVTM, ANQGSEA. The CDR3 contains 14 residues. The DNA of the CDR3 is TGCAGCGTCCGGGCGGCGGGAAGTTGGGAGACCCAGTACTTC. This encodes CSVRAAGSWETQYF. Full variable domain (remainder filled in from reference TRBV29-1 and TRBJ2-5): SAVISQKPSRDICQRGTSLTIQCQVDSQVTMMFWYRQQPGQSLTLIATANQGSEATYESGFVIDKFPISRPNLTFSTLTVSNMSPEDSSIYLCSVRAAGSWETQYFGPGTRLLVL.

The J gene is TRBJ2-7, the V gene TRBV29-1, with D perhaps TRBD1 (5 bases). Trimming removed 5 bases at V and 3 bases at J, with 14 bases between. Germline V CDR1 and CDR2: SQVTM, ANQGSEA. The CDR3 sequence is 13 residues long. The chain's CDR3 is CSVLSGNFYEQYF. In nucleotides, the CDR3 is TGCAGCGTTCTCTCAGGGAATTTCTACGAGCAGTACTTC.

This clonotype was counted many times. The chain carries TRBV29-1 and TRBJ1-3; 7 bases align to TRBD1. The CDR3 contains 16 residues. The germline V gene encodes CDR1 SQVTM and CDR2 ANQGSEA. With 6 bases clipped from V and 0 bases from J, the junction kept 11 bases outside the gene matches. CDR3 in amino acids: CSVDIDRDDSGNTIYF. The CDR3 DNA reads as TGCAGCGTCGACATTGACAGGGATGACTCTGGAAACACCATATATTTT.

In this sample, this clonotype turned up many times. The rearrangement links TRBV28 to TRBJ1-5; 7 nucleotides line up with TRBD1. This CDR3 is 16 amino acids long. Germline values: CDR1 MDHEN, CDR2 SYDVKM. V gave up 5 bases and J gave up 2 bases; unmatched junction bases: 9. The CDR3 sequence: CASSLPFTGGNQPQHF. DNA of the CDR3: TGTGCCAGCAGTCTACCCTTCACAGGGGGCAATCAGCCCCAGCATTTT.

In its sample, this clonotype was seen many times. The V and J genes are TRBV20-1 and TRBJ2-3, with 8 bases fitting TRBD2. V was pared by 8 bases and J by 6 bases, with 16 bases of the junction left unmatched. Germline loops: CDR1 DFQATT, CDR2 SNEGSKA (reference sequence). The CDR3 has 15 amino acids. The CDR3 spells CSPAPAGEHPDTQYF. The CDR3 DNA sequence: TGCAGTCCCGCCCCAGCGGGAGAACATCCCGATACGCAGTATTTT.

The table lists this clonotype with many counts. J is TRBJ2-1 and V is TRBV14; D unclear. CDR3 length equals 15 residues. Germline V CDR1 and CDR2: SGHDN, FVKESK. Between the trimmed V and J ends, which lost 1 base and 5 bases, there was a span of 12 bases. In DNA, the CDR3 is TGTGCCAGCAGCCAAGGTAGAAGGTTTGACAATGAGCAGTTCTTC. This sequence encodes CASSQGRRFDNEQFF.

This clonotype was seen ten or more times. The chain combines TRBV28 with TRBJ2-1; the D is unclear. V lost 3 bases, J lost 11 bases, and 11 bases lay in between. CDR3 length: 12 residues. CDR1 MDHEN and CDR2 SYDVKM come from the germline V gene. This CDR3 is CASSLARIQQFF. The CDR3 DNA follows: TGTGCCAGCAGTTTGGCAAGGATTCAGCAGTTCTTC.

This clonotype came up a few times. This chain links TRBV11-2 with TRBJ2-5; D possibly uses TRBD1 or TRBD2 (5 bases each). This CDR3 has 15 residues. Germline assignment: CDR1 SGHAT and CDR2 FQNNGV. Deletions cut 4 bases from V and 1 base from J, with 13 bases between. The CDR3 protein is CASSSQWGSQETQYF. DNA for the CDR3: TGTGCCAGCAGCTCTCAGTGGGGGTCCCAAGAGACCCAGTACTTC. Supplemented by reference TRBV11-2 and TRBJ2-5, the full variable domain reads EAGVAQSPRYKIIEKRQSVAFWCNPISGHATLYWYQQILGQGPKLLIQFQNNGVVDDSQLPKDRFSAERLKGVDSTLKIQPAKLEDSAVYLCASSSQWGSQETQYFGPGTRLLVL.

This clonotype has a count of ten or more. The chain carries TRBV5-1 and TRBJ2-3; D not resolved. Trimming stripped 7 bases from V and 0 bases from J, with 15 bases between. CDR3 size: 15 residues. CDR1 and CDR2 (germline): SGHRS, YFSETQ. CDR3 in amino acids: CASSITTTSTDTQYF. The CDR3 DNA reads as TGCGCCAGCTCAATCACTACGACTAGCACAGATACGCAGTATTTT.

The chain carries TRBV7-2 and TRBJ2-7; weak D call: TRBD1 (5 bases). Trimming stripped 3 bases from V and 7 bases from J, with 10 bases between. The CDR3 has 12 residues. Germline CDR1 and CDR2: SGHTA and FQGNSA. The CDR3, as DNA: TGTGCCAGCAGCTTGGACAAGCTGGAGCAGTACTTC. Its translation: CASSLDKLEQYF.

Many counts were recorded for this clonotype. The rearrangement joins TRBV28 to TRBJ2-3; 7 bases agree with TRBD2. This CDR3 is 16 amino acids long. V lost 5 bases and J lost 5; bases outside the gene matches: 13. CDR1 and CDR2 from the germline V gene are MDHEN and SYDVKM. This CDR3 is CASSTTGRAGIDTQYF. The CDR3 nucleotides read TGTGCCAGCAGTACCACGGGGAGGGCCGGTATAGATACGCAGTATTTT.

This clonotype was counted ten times or more. The chain has TRBV11-2 and TRBJ2-1; maybe TRBD1 (6 bases). V was cut by 6 bases and J by 7 bases, with 10 bases left in between. Germline CDR1 reads SGHAT; CDR2 reads FQNNGV. This CDR3 spans 12 amino acids. The CDR3 region has the DNA TGTGCCAGCAGTAAACAGGGAAATGAGCAGTTCTTC. Translating it yields CASSKQGNEQFF. The variable domain in full, completed from reference TRBV11-2 and TRBJ2-1, reads EAGVAQSPRYKIIEKRQSVAFWCNPISGHATLYWYQQILGQGPKLLIQFQNNGVVDDSQLPKDRFSAERLKGVDSTLKIQPAKLEDSAVYLCASSKQGNEQFFGPGTRLTVL.

V gene TRBV7-9 combines with J gene TRBJ2-2; D not certain. This CDR3 is 14 amino acids long. Deletions cut 3 bases from V and 1 base from J, with 6 bases between. Germline lookup yields CDR1 SEHNR and CDR2 FQNEAQ (reference sequence). The CDR3 coding sequence is TGTGCCAGCAGCTTGCCCAGGAACACCGGGGAGCTGTTTTTT. Translation gives CASSLPRNTGELFF.

This clonotype has ten or more counts. This CDR3 reads CASSFPRTGDPEAFF. In DNA, the CDR3 is TGTGCCAGCAGTTTCCCCCGGACAGGGGACCCTGAAGCTTTCTTT. V usage is TRBV12-3 or TRBV12-4 and J usage is TRBJ1-1; 9 bases match TRBD1. This CDR3 contains 15 residues. V gave up 3 bases and J gave up 6 bases; unmatched junction bases: 8.

The V call is TRBV9, the J call TRBJ2-1; tentatively, D is TRBD2 (6 bases). The CDR3 extends over 15 amino acids. Trimming pared 4 bases from V and 8 bases from J, leaving 19 bases between. Germline lookup yields CDR1 SGDLS and CDR2 YYNGEE. The CDR3 DNA is TGTGCCAGCAGCAAGGAGGGGCGGGGCGCGGATGAGCAGTTCTTC. As protein: CASSKEGRGADEQFF. Complete variable domain (other parts from reference TRBV9 and TRBJ2-1): DSGVTQTPKHLITATGQRVTLRCSPRSGDLSVYWYQQSLDQGLQFLIQYYNGEERAKGNILERFSAQQFPDLHSELNLSSLELGDSALYFCASSKEGRGADEQFFGPGTRLTVL.

This clonotype was found many times. V is TRBV11-2 and J is TRBJ2-3, with D unresolved. CDR1 and CDR2 (germline): SGHAT, FQNNGV. The CDR3 consists of 11 residues. The V gene lost 6 bases and the J gene lost 4 bases, with 5 bases spanning the gap. CDR3 nucleotides: TGTGCCAGCAGTCAAGCAGATACGCAGTATTTT. Protein sequence: CASSQADTQYF.

This chain joins TRBV25-1 and TRBJ2-5, with D hard to call. The length of the CDR3 is 14 residues. Trimming stripped 2 bases from V and 2 bases from J, with 9 bases between. Germline V gene lookup returns CDR1 MGHDK and CDR2 SYGVNS. The CDR3 DNA reads as TGTGCCAGCAGTGAACCCCTCAGGCAAGAGACCCAGTACTTC. This translates into CASSEPLRQETQYF.

This clonotype was seen repeatedly, ten times or more. This rearrangement joins TRBV29-1 to TRBJ2-1; 10 nucleotides align to TRBD2. From germline, CDR1 is SQVTM and CDR2 ANQGSEA. J was trimmed by 2 bases and V by 7 bases; bases with no gene match: 20. The CDR3 runs to 19 residues. The CDR3 DNA reads as TGCAGCGCTTTAGGATCACTCATCCTAGCGGGAGCACCCTACAATGAGCAGTTCTTC. Translated: CSALGSLILAGAPYNEQFF.

This clonotype was picked up a small number of times. The V and J genes are TRBV6-5 and TRBJ1-2, with 9 positions matching TRBD1. In germline, CDR1 is MNHEY, CDR2 SVGAGI. CDR3 length: 15 residues. Trimming took 0 bases from V and 5 from J; bases not matched to a gene: 4. In nucleotides, the CDR3 is TGTGCCAGCAGTTACTCGACCGGGACAGGGTATGGCTACACCTTC. It is translated as CASSYSTGTGYGYTF.

This clonotype was observed many times. The chain recombines TRBV5-5 with TRBJ2-7, with D unclear. CDR3 length equals 11 residues. Germline-derived CDR1 and CDR2 are SGHKS and YYEKEE (reference sequence). Trimming shortened V by 4 bases and J by 3 bases, and 5 bases separated the two germline ends. The CDR3 nucleotides are TGTGCCAGCAGCAACTACTACGAGCAGTACTTC. Translated: CASSNYYEQYF.

The V and J genes are TRBV12-3 or TRBV12-4 and TRBJ1-2, with D unclear. Trimming removed 3 bases at V and 4 bases at J, with 21 bases between. The CDR3 is made up of 17 amino acids. In DNA form, the CDR3 reads TGTGCCAGCAGTTTGGGATCGAGGAGAAGGGCACTCTATGGCTACACCTTC. The encoded protein is CASSLGSRRRALYGYTF.

Many counts were recorded for this clonotype. The rearrangement uses TRBV5-6 and TRBJ2-3; D is unclear. The CDR3 loop spans 13 amino acids. Trimming removed 4 bases from V and 2 bases from J, with 8 bases in between. Looked up from germline, CDR1 is SGHDT and CDR2 is YYEEEE. The CDR3 DNA sequence: TGTGCCAGCAGCCGACTGGCCACAGATACGCAGTATTTT. It specifies CASSRLATDTQYF.

Ten or more counts support this clonotype. V and J are TRBV20-1 and TRBJ2-1; the D is unclear. V lost 7 bases and J lost 10, with 20 bases in between. The CDR3 is 13 amino acids. In germline, CDR1 is DFQATT, CDR2 SNEGSKA (reference sequence). CDR3 nucleotides: TGCAGTGGTTTGGCAGGTAGGGTGGAAGAGCAGTTCTTC. Amino acids: CSGLAGRVEEQFF.

In this sample, this clonotype turned up many times. The chain combines TRBV7-2 with TRBJ2-7, with unresolved D. Trimming shortened V by 5 bases and J by 3 bases, and 11 bases separated the two germline ends. The germline gives CDR1 SGHTA, CDR2 FQGNSA. This CDR3 is 13 amino acids long. The CDR3 DNA reads as TGTGCCAGCAGCCACCGGGCCAACTACGAGCAGTACTTC. It translates to CASSHRANYEQYF.

This clonotype appeared a few times. This chain uses TRBV19 with TRBJ1-1; a possible D gene is TRBD1 (6 bases). There are 14 residues in the CDR3. V was shortened by 6 bases and J by 0 bases, with 11 bases between the two germline ends. Per germline, CDR1 LNHDA and CDR2 SQIVND (reference sequence). The chain's CDR3 is CASRLDSMNTEAFF. CDR3 nucleotide sequence: TGTGCCAGTAGACTGGACAGCATGAACACTGAAGCTTTCTTT. Variable domain in full (rest from reference TRBV19 and TRBJ1-1): DGGITQSPKYLFRKEGQNVTLSCEQNLNHDAMYWYRQDPGQGLRLIYYSQIVNDFQKGDIAEGYSVSREKKESFPLTVTSAQKNPTAFYLCASRLDSMNTEAFFGQGTRLTVV.

This clonotype has ten or more counts. V and J are TRBV27 and TRBJ2-4, with D tentatively TRBD1 (6 bases). The CDR3 runs to 15 residues. V lost 2 bases and J lost 5, with 13 bases in between. Germline assignment: CDR1 MNHEY and CDR2 SMNVEV (reference sequence). CDR3: CASSLQGGGQNIQYF. Here the CDR3 DNA reads TGTGCCAGCAGTTTACAGGGTGGGGGCCAAAACATTCAGTACTTC.

This clonotype turned up a few times. The V gene is TRBV6-1, the J gene TRBJ2-7; D is uncertain. The CDR3 has 15 amino acids. CDR1 MNHNS and CDR2 SASEGT come from the germline V gene. The V and J ends lost 2 bases and 2 bases respectively, with 13 bases between them. The chain's CDR3 is CASSELDSPAYEQYF. The CDR3 DNA reads TGTGCCAGCAGTGAATTAGACTCCCCGGCCTACGAGCAGTACTTC.

V gene TRBV5-1 combines with J gene TRBJ1-1; 9 bases are shared with TRBD1. The CDR3 sequence is 15 residues long. Germline trimming cut 3 bases from V and 5 bases from J; bases unmatched to any gene: 8. The germline V gene has CDR1 SGHRS and CDR2 YFSETQ. The CDR3 DNA sequence: TGCGCCAGCAGCTGGGCGGGACAGGGAAGTACTGAAGCTTTCTTT. It specifies CASSWAGQGSTEAFF.